The rows below give T cell receptor beta chains drawn from one sample of a study of cytomegalovirus exposure and HLA in healthy donors. This table comes from immunoSEQ multiplex PCR, and its TCRdb copy is limited to in-frame clones, with some not included. The sample carries 100,000 to 130,000 clones, about four fifths recorded once. The sample comprised PBMCs. These receptors were collected from a man younger than 40 in good health and CMV-seropositive. Both conserved end residues are part of each CDR3. A D gene is named only where the DNA matches it firmly. Expanded clones get a size class; other rows say once, few or many, or leave the size out.

V gene: TRBV7-9
J gene: TRBJ2-5
D gene: -
clone size: -
CDR3 DNA: TGTTCCAGCAGCTTAGCTCTCACCAGGGAGACCCAGTACTTC
CDR3 protein: CSSSLALTRETQYF

V gene: TRBV19
J gene: TRBJ1-1
D gene: TRBD1
clone size: once
CDR3 DNA: TGTGCCAGTAGCCTTGGACAGGGCGAAGCTTTCTTT
CDR3 protein: CASSLGQGEAFF

V gene: TRBV7-9
J gene: TRBJ1-2
D gene: -
clone size: -
CDR3 DNA: TGTTCCAGCAGCTTAGATGGACATTATGGCTACACCTTC
CDR3 protein: CSSSLDGHYGYTF

V gene: TRBV5-6
J gene: TRBJ1-1
D gene: -
clone size: -
CDR3 DNA: TGTGCCAGCACCCTTACGGGGAGGAACACTGAAGCTTTCTTT
CDR3 protein: CASTLTGRNTEAFF

V gene: TRBV30
J gene: TRBJ1-1
D gene: -
clone size: once
CDR3 DNA: TGTGCCTGGAGTGTAGGGGGGGCTGGATTGGCTTTCTTT
CDR3 protein: CAWSVGGAGLAFF

V gene: TRBV7-9
J gene: TRBJ2-1
D gene: TRBD2
clone size: -
CDR3 DNA: TGTTCCAGCAGCAGGAGAGGTGGTTTGGGACTAAGAAACGGTGAGCAGTTCTTC
CDR3 protein: CSSSRRGGLGLRNGEQFF

V gene: TRBV6-1
J gene: TRBJ2-5
D gene: TRBD2
clone size: -
CDR3 DNA: TGTGCCAGCAGTGTAGCGGGAGTGGAGACCCAGTACTTC
CDR3 protein: CASSVAGVETQYF

V gene: TRBV2
J gene: TRBJ2-7
D gene: TRBD1
clone size: -
CDR3 DNA: TGTGCCAGCAGTGAGGACAGGGAATACGAGCAGTACTTC
CDR3 protein: CASSEDREYEQYF

V gene: TRBV7-9
J gene: TRBJ2-2
D gene: -
clone size: -
CDR3 DNA: TGTGCCAGCAGCTTAACTAGTTTCGGGACCGGGGAGCTGTTTTTT
CDR3 protein: CASSLTSFGTGELFF

V gene: TRBV10-3
J gene: TRBJ1-2
D gene: TRBD1
clone size: -
CDR3 DNA: TGTGCCATCTTACCCAATACCGGGACAGCATATGGCTACACCTTC
CDR3 protein: CAILPNTGTAYGYTF

V gene: TRBV18
J gene: TRBJ1-1
D gene: -
clone size: -
CDR3 DNA: TGTGCCAGCTCACCAGCAGGGGACATGAACACTGAAGCTTTCTTT
CDR3 protein: CASSPAGDMNTEAFF

V gene: TRBV4-1
J gene: TRBJ1-5
D gene: -
clone size: -
CDR3 DNA: TGCGCCAGCAGCCAAGTCGATGCCTCCAGTCAGCCCCAGCATTTT
CDR3 protein: CASSQVDASSQPQHF

V gene: TRBV7-9
J gene: TRBJ2-1
D gene: TRBD2
clone size: once
CDR3 DNA: TGTGCCAGCGCGGGACTAGCCGTAGGCAATGAGCAGTTCTTC
CDR3 protein: CASAGLAVGNEQFF

V gene: TRBV2
J gene: TRBJ2-1
D gene: TRBD2
clone size: once
CDR3 DNA: TGTGCCAGCAACGAGCGGGGGGGCTCCTACAATGAGCAGTTCTTC
CDR3 protein: CASNERGGSYNEQFF

V gene: TRBV9
J gene: TRBJ1-1
D gene: -
clone size: few
CDR3 DNA: TGTGCCAGCAGCGTAGTCTCGAGCACTGAAGCTTTCTTT
CDR3 protein: CASSVVSSTEAFF

V gene: TRBV5-8
J gene: TRBJ2-1
D gene: TRBD1
clone size: -
CDR3 DNA: TGTGCCAGAGGGGACAGAAAGTTCTTC
CDR3 protein: CARGDRKFF